This T cell receptor beta chain emerged from a study of blood T cell repertoires in COVID-19. About the study: Donors in the United States, Italy and Spain gave samples during acute or convalescent COVID-19. Sources were T cells, B-cell-depleted T cells, or PBMCs; the material itself was cDNA or gDNA.

Source study methods: Quantification of nucleated cells was approximated via reference gene primer amplification. Profiled with immunoSEQ multiplex PCR; TCRdb holds only in-frame clones, not every one. V and J calls and clone size are copied from that table; D and trimming were computed from the DNA. The sample carries approximately 29,000 clones, about three quarters recorded once. The sample was peripheral blood. This clonotype was sampled from a boy younger than 10 with active or convalescent COVID-19.

The CDR3 DNA is TGCGCCAGCAGCCACGACAAGACCTACGAGCAGTACTTC. This translates into CASSHDKTYEQYF. The V call is TRBV4-3, the J call TRBJ2-7; D is unclear. Between the trimmed V and J ends, which lost 3 bases and 2 bases, there was a span of 8 bases. The CDR3 is made up of 13 amino acids. The germline gives CDR1 LGHNA, CDR2 YSLEER.